This T cell receptor (beta chain) is from a study of T cells in tuberculosis. General observations from the study: Active tuberculosis TCR-alpha repertoires lay closer to GMM-specific TCRs than IGRA-negative controls, suggesting clonal expansion. Smaller alpha distances in active tuberculosis partly reflected shorter CDR3-alpha lengths.

This clone was found once. Its antigen remains unidentified. The CDR3 has 17 residues. The germline CDR1 and CDR2 sequences are SGHTA and FQGNSA. Unmatched junction bases numbered 20, after V lost 5 bases and J lost 8 bases. On average about 100,000 T cells per donor were immunosequenced. Clones were read by immunoSEQ multiplex PCR, and TCRdb kept only the in-frame ones, dropping some. The sample holds around 38,000 clones, about 95% seen once. This sequence was found in a donor aged 10 to 29 with latent tuberculosis or without tuberculosis infection. Sequencing was done on a sample of PBMCs. The V gene is TRBV7-2, the J gene TRBJ1-2; 7 nucleotides agree with TRBD1. The CDR3 loop reads CASSRTGVGSEINGYTF. The CDR3, as DNA: TGTGCCAGCAGCCGCACAGGGGTCGGAAGCGAGATTAACGGCTACACCTTC.